This is a list of T cell receptor beta chains from one sample in a study of T cell repertoires in cytomegalovirus infection. MiXCR, run by TCRdb on the reads, gives a single entry per CDR3 protein. Here the sample spans around 530,000 distinct CDR3 sequences, less than 30% being singletons. The sample taken for sequencing was PBMCs. These receptors all come from a human donor in good health (CMV status not recorded). Some clones in this sample may be carry-over from other donors' samples. Each CDR3 is given with its conserved first and last residue. Each record gives: CDR3 DNA, CDR3 protein, J gene, V gene, clone size, D gene. A D gene is named only where the DNA matches it firmly. A clone size is listed for some rows: how often the clone was seen (once, few, many), or a class if it is expanded.

TGCAGTGCCACACAGGGGGTCTCTGGAAACACCATATATTTT CSATQGVSGNTIYF TRBJ1-3 TRBV20-1 few TRBD1
TGTGCCAGTAGTATCGGCGGGCCCTCCCTCGAAGCTTTCTTT CASSIGGPSLEAFF TRBJ1-1 TRBV19 . .
TGTGCCAGCACCGTAGCGGGAATCACTGAGCAGTTCTTC CASTVAGITEQFF TRBJ2-1 TRBV6-2/TRBV6-3 few TRBD2
TGTGCCAGCAGTAGCCGGGACAGCCTTCTCTCTGGGGCCAACGTCCTGACTTTC CASSSRDSLLSGANVLTF TRBJ2-6 TRBV6-1 many TRBD1
TGTGCCAGCAGCTTGGGGGGGCTGGGGGATACGCAGTATTTT CASSLGGLGDTQYF TRBJ2-3 TRBV7-2 few .
TGCAGTGCCGATTCAGAGTTGCGGGAGATCGTCAATGAGCAGTTCTTC CSADSELREIVNEQFF TRBJ2-1 TRBV20-1 . TRBD2
TGTGCCAGCAGCCAAGCTAGCGTCGCCTACGAGCAGTACTTC CASSQASVAYEQYF TRBJ2-7 TRBV4-2 few .
TGTGCCAGCAGTACGGGATGGGCGCCAGGGGTTACCGGGACAGGGAACACTGAAGCTTTCTTT CASSTGWAPGVTGTGNTEAFF TRBJ1-1 TRBV6-1 few TRBD1
TGTGCCAGCAGTTTCAGCAGTTGGGCCAGCCCCCTCCACTTT CASSFSSWASPLHF TRBJ1-6 TRBV12-3/TRBV12-4 few .
TGTGCCAGCAGTTTAACCGACAGGGCCATCTACGAGCAGTACTTC CASSLTDRAIYEQYF TRBJ2-7 TRBV6-1 many TRBD1
TGTGCCAGTACGGACAGCGCTAACTATGGCTACACCTTC CASTDSANYGYTF TRBJ1-2 TRBV28 . .
TGCAGCGTTGACACCACCGGGACAGCTACCGAGCAGTACTTC CSVDTTGTATEQYF TRBJ2-7 TRBV29-1 . TRBD1
TGCAGTGCTGTAGGGTCGGGGGCGAGGACAGATACGCAGTATTTT CSAVGSGARTDTQYF TRBJ2-3 TRBV20-1 . .
TGTGCCAGCAGCGGAAGACACCTACAGGGGGGCTATGGCTACACCTTC CASSGRHLQGGYGYTF TRBJ1-2 TRBV7-2 . TRBD1
TGTGCCAGCAGTGAACAGAACTTGTACCAAGAGACCCAGTACTTC CASSEQNLYQETQYF TRBJ2-5 TRBV6-1 many .
TGTGCCACCAGCAGAGAAAGGGGCCCGCCCGTCAATGAGCAGTTCTTC CATSRERGPPVNEQFF TRBJ2-1 TRBV15 few .